One sample yielded the 31 T cell receptor beta chains listed below, sequenced in a study of T-cell memory formation after mild COVID-19. TCRdb ran MiXCR on the 5' RACE reads and lists one entry per CDR3 protein. The sample has a few hundred thousand distinct CDR3 sequences; nearly 25% are singletons. Source material: PBMCs or a T cell subset sorted from them (not recorded which). The receptors shown here come from an adult woman who had mild COVID-19 (a few samples of this study predate the infection). Cell type and time point are not known.

This clonotype has more than one count but fewer than ten. V and J are TRBV20-1 and TRBJ1-1; the D is unclear. CDR3 length: 15 amino acids. Germline V lookup: CDR1 DFQATT, CDR2 SNEGSKA (reference sequence). Trimming cost V 5 bases and J 0 bases, with 16 bases left between them. This CDR3 is CSAAGGGIMNTEAFF. CDR3 nucleotides: TGCAGTGCTGCGGGCGGAGGGATCATGAACACTGAAGCTTTCTTT.

CDR3 sequence (DNA): TGTGCCAGCAGACACTACGGGGGGGCGGCGAATGAAAAACTGTTTTTT. Translated: CASRHYGGAANEKLFF. V is TRBV12-3 or TRBV12-4 and J is TRBJ1-4, with D perhaps TRBD1 (6 bases). The CDR3 sequence is 16 residues long. V lost 6 bases and J lost 5, with 19 bases in between.

V and J are TRBV30 and TRBJ2-3, with 9 bases lining up with TRBD2. After removal of 0 bases from V and 0 bases from J, the junction contained 4 bases not matched to a gene. Germline CDR1 is GTSNPN and CDR2 is SVGIG (reference sequence). This CDR3 is 16 amino acids long. CDR3 region: CAWSVVGLASTDTQYF. CDR3 sequence (DNA): TGTGCCTGGAGTGTCGTGGGACTAGCTAGCACAGATACGCAGTATTTT.

The V and J genes are TRBV7-3 and TRBJ1-2; D gene ambiguous. The CDR3 length is 14 residues. Trimming shortened V by 5 bases and J by 3 bases, and 13 bases separated the two germline ends. Germline CDR1 is SGHTA and CDR2 is FQGTGA. For the CDR3, the DNA is TGTGCCAGCAGCCTAAATCCCGGGGACTATGGCTACACCTTC. This translates into CASSLNPGDYGYTF.

V is TRBV14 and J is TRBJ2-6; D is ambiguous. Between the trimmed V and J ends, which lost 4 bases and 3 bases, there was a span of 13 bases. CDR1 and CDR2 (germline): SGHDN, FVKESK. This CDR3 is built from 16 residues. The CDR3 DNA reads TGTGCCAGCAGCCGGGGTAGTATGGTTGGGGCCAACGTCCTGACTTTC. Protein product: CASSRGSMVGANVLTF.

The chain uses TRBV12-3 or TRBV12-4 and TRBJ2-3; 7 bases fit TRBD1. This CDR3 is built from 14 residues. Germline trimming cut 7 bases from V and 2 bases from J; bases unmatched to any gene: 6. CDR3: CASKGGLLTDTQYF. CDR3 DNA: TGTGCCAGCAAAGGGGGCCTCCTCACAGATACGCAGTATTTT.

The chain combines TRBV5-1 with TRBJ2-5; the D gene is possibly TRBD2 (6 bases). Germline CDR1 SGHRS, CDR2 YFSETQ. V was clipped by 0 bases and J by 7 bases, with 13 bases between them. The CDR3 spans 14 residues. The DNA of the CDR3 is TGCGCCAGCAGCTTGGGGCGGCGGGAAACGACCCAGTACTTC. Its translation: CASSLGRRETTQYF.

This rearrangement joins TRBV11-2 to TRBJ1-6; unclear D gene. The ends were cut back, 6 bases at V and 0 bases at J, with 9 bases in the middle. The germline gives CDR1 SGHAT, CDR2 FQNNGV. The CDR3 is made up of 15 amino acids. CDR3 region: CASSTMSSYNSPLHF. The CDR3 DNA reads TGTGCCAGCAGTACGATGAGCTCCTATAATTCACCCCTCCACTTT.

V is TRBV3-1 and J is TRBJ2-3; no clear D gene. The ends were cut back, 0 bases at V and 0 bases at J, with 13 bases in the middle. The CDR3 totals 17 residues. CDR1 LGHDT and CDR2 YNNKEL come from the germline V gene (reference sequence). CDR3 amino acids: CASSQEVALPSTDTQYF. CDR3 sequence (DNA): TGTGCCAGCAGCCAAGAGGTTGCGTTGCCAAGCACAGATACGCAGTATTTT.

This clonotype was observed once. This chain joins TRBV10-3 and TRBJ2-1; TRBD2 is a possible D gene (5 bases). Per germline, CDR1 ENHRY and CDR2 SYGVKD. Trimming cost V 0 bases and J 9 bases, with 12 bases left between them. The CDR3 totals 14 residues. The CDR3: CAISESTGRGEQFF. Written as DNA, the CDR3 is TGTGCCATCAGTGAGTCGACCGGCCGGGGTGAGCAGTTCTTC.

This chain's CDR3 is CAITRGTNEKLFF. The DNA for the CDR3 is TGTGCCATTACCAGGGGAACTAATGAAAAACTGTTTTTT. V gene TRBV7-9 combines with J gene TRBJ1-4, with D tentatively TRBD1 (6 bases). Trimming removed 10 bases at V and 1 base at J, with 10 bases between. This CDR3 comprises 13 residues. Germline-derived CDR1 and CDR2 are SEHNR and FQNEAQ (reference sequence). The variable domain in full, completed from reference TRBV7-9 and TRBJ1-4, reads DTGVSQNPRHKITKRGQNVTFRCDPISEHNRLYWYRQTLGQGPEFLTYFQNEAQLEKSRLLSDRFSAERPKGSFSTLEIQRTEQGDSAMYLCAITRGTNEKLFFGSGTQLSVL.

The chain links TRBV27 to TRBJ2-1; possible D gene TRBD1, 6 bases. The CDR3 consists of 14 residues. Trimming pared 3 bases from V and 6 bases from J, leaving 12 bases between. From germline, CDR1 is MNHEY and CDR2 SMNVEV (reference sequence). The CDR3 DNA sequence: TGTGCCAGCAGTTTTAGGACAGAACCCAATGAGCAGTTCTTC. This encodes CASSFRTEPNEQFF.

This clonotype has a handful of counts. This chain joins TRBV12-3 or TRBV12-4 and TRBJ1-2; TRBD1 agrees at 7 bases. Trimming removed 5 bases from V and 5 bases from J; junction bases left unmatched: 8. The CDR3 is 14 residues long. CDR3: CASSPQGGWYGYTF. The CDR3 DNA reads as TGTGCCAGCAGTCCCCAAGGGGGCTGGTATGGCTACACCTTC.

This clonotype was seen a handful of times. The rearrangement links TRBV7-9 to TRBJ2-5; 8 nucleotides agree with TRBD2. Per germline, CDR1 SEHNR and CDR2 FQNEAQ (reference sequence). The ends lost 5 bases at V and 0 bases at J; junction bases unmatched: 14. The CDR3 has 18 residues. This chain's CDR3 is CASSRGLAVNLYQETQYF. The CDR3 region has the DNA TGTGCCAGCAGCCGCGGACTAGCAGTAAACTTGTACCAAGAGACCCAGTACTTC.

This clonotype has only a few counts. V and J are TRBV6-2 or TRBV6-3 and TRBJ2-3; D unresolved. Germline CDR1 is MNHEY and CDR2 is SVGEGT. The germline V and J ends were trimmed by 0 bases and 10 bases, with 11 bases remaining between them. The CDR3 consists of 13 residues. The CDR3 DNA follows: TGTGCCAGCAGTTACTCGACCCAGCTCTCGCAGTATTTT. It codes for CASSYSTQLSQYF.

The chain has TRBV20-1 and TRBJ1-2; D ambiguous. Per the germline V gene, CDR1 is DFQATT and CDR2 is SNEGSKA (reference sequence). With 1 base removed from V and 8 bases from J, the gap between germline ends came to 14 bases. The CDR3 extends over 13 amino acids. The CDR3 DNA reads as TGCAGTGCTAGAGTAGACCTTATTGCGGGCTACACCTTC. As protein: CSARVDLIAGYTF.

J is TRBJ2-1 and V is TRBV7-8; TRBD2 is a possible D gene (7 bases). The CDR3 sequence is 19 residues long. CDR1 and CDR2 from the germline V gene are SGHVS and FQNEAQ. V was shortened by 7 bases and J by 5 bases, with 30 bases between the two germline ends. The CDR3 region has the DNA TGTGCCAGCACCACACCCACAGAGGCGGGGGCCCCCCGGGACAATGAGCAGTTCTTC. The encoded protein is CASTTPTEAGAPRDNEQFF.

The chain has TRBV7-2 and TRBJ2-2; 7 bases align to TRBD2. Germline assignment: CDR1 SGHTA and CDR2 FQGNSA. Losses at the gene ends were 5 bases for V and 5 bases for J; bases not matched to a gene: 8. The CDR3 has 15 amino acids. The CDR3 nucleotides are TGTGCCAGCAGCCTATGGACTAGAGAAACCGGGGAGCTGTTTTTT. This encodes CASSLWTRETGELFF.

Turning to this clonotype: One end of the junction varies from germline; a read error may be responsible. The chain has TRBV29-1 and TRBJ2-6; D ambiguous. Germline CDR1 SQVTM, CDR2 ANQGSEA. The CDR3 sequence is 14 residues long. CDR3 protein: CSVGAADGTNVLTF. CDR3 in DNA: TGCAGCGTTGGAGCTGCGGATGGGACCAACGTCCTGACTTTC.

In this sample, this clonotype turned up a few times. The CDR3 loop is CASSFSGQGAVREQYF. The CDR3 coding sequence is TGTGCCAGCAGTTTCTCGGGACAGGGGGCAGTACGCGAGCAGTACTTC. This chain connects TRBV27 to TRBJ2-7, with 12 bases fitting TRBD1. This CDR3 spans 16 amino acids. V shed 3 bases, J shed 6 bases, and the junction held 9 bases outside the gene matches. Germline CDR1 is MNHEY and CDR2 is SMNVEV (reference sequence).

This clonotype has a single count. The V gene is TRBV9, the J gene TRBJ2-3; TRBD2 matches at 13 bases. CDR3 size: 16 residues. Germline trimming cut 2 bases from V and 4 bases from J; bases unmatched to any gene: 4. Germline V gene lookup returns CDR1 SGDLS and CDR2 YYNGEE. The CDR3: CASSVGTSGESDTQYF. In DNA, the CDR3 is TGTGCCAGCAGCGTCGGGACTAGCGGGGAATCAGATACGCAGTATTTT.

V usage is TRBV6-5 and J usage is TRBJ1-1, with D tentatively TRBD1 (6 bases). CDR1 is MNHEY and CDR2 is SVGAGI in the germline V gene. The ends were cut back, 7 bases at V and 3 bases at J, with 15 bases in the middle. The CDR3 totals 14 residues. CDR3 protein: CASNDDGGYTEAFF. The CDR3 region has the DNA TGTGCCAGCAACGACGACGGGGGCTACACTGAAGCTTTCTTT.

The V gene is TRBV12-3 or TRBV12-4, the J gene TRBJ2-1; 12 bases map to TRBD2. This CDR3 has 16 residues. V trimming: 1 base; J trimming: 8 bases; junction bases outside the gene matches: 6. The CDR3 is CASSLGLAGGLYEQFF. In DNA form, the CDR3 reads TGTGCCAGCAGTTTAGGGCTAGCGGGAGGGCTGTATGAGCAGTTCTTC.

This clonotype was seen at least ten times. The chain combines TRBV24-1 with TRBJ2-4; D unresolved. The CDR3 consists of 13 residues. V was pared by 4 bases and J by 6 bases, with 9 bases between. CDR1 KGHDR and CDR2 SFDVKD come from the germline V gene. The CDR3 spells CATSDQTVNIQYF. The CDR3 DNA reads as TGTGCCACCAGTGACCAGACGGTAAACATTCAGTACTTC.

The V and J genes are TRBV5-5 and TRBJ1-2, with 7 nucleotides matching TRBD1. CDR3 length equals 15 residues. Germline CDR1 reads SGHKS; CDR2 reads YYEKEE (reference sequence). Unmatched junction bases numbered 9, after V lost 4 bases and J lost 3 bases. The CDR3 region is CASSHPGQYHYGYTF. DNA for the CDR3: TGTGCCAGCAGCCATCCGGGACAGTATCACTATGGCTACACCTTC.

The gene calls are TRBV29-1 and TRBJ1-2, with 9 bases matching TRBD1. The CDR3 is made up of 13 amino acids. Per germline, CDR1 SQVTM and CDR2 ANQGSEA. Unmatched junction bases numbered 5, after V lost 7 bases and J lost 2 bases. The CDR3 reads CSARDRVNYGYTF. In DNA form, the CDR3 reads TGCAGCGCCCGGGACAGGGTAAACTATGGCTACACCTTC.

The chain links TRBV7-9 to TRBJ2-6, with TRBD2 matching over 10 bases. Germline CDR1 reads SEHNR; CDR2 reads FQNEAQ (reference sequence). This CDR3 has 19 residues. Germline trimming cut 2 bases from V and 1 base from J; bases unmatched to any gene: 8. CDR3 protein: CASSLTRQGLASGANVLTF. CDR3 sequence (DNA): TGTGCCAGCAGCTTAACCCGACAGGGACTAGCGTCTGGGGCCAACGTCCTGACTTTC.

The chain links TRBV5-1 to TRBJ1-1; 10 bases line up with TRBD1. Germline CDR1 and CDR2: SGHRS and YFSETQ. The CDR3 has 15 amino acids. Unmatched junction bases numbered 3, after V lost 3 bases and J lost 1 base. This CDR3 is CASSWGTGANTEAFF. The CDR3 DNA follows: TGCGCCAGCAGCTGGGGGACAGGGGCGAACACTGAAGCTTTCTTT.

V usage is TRBV3-1 and J usage is TRBJ2-3; D not certain. Germline CDR1 LGHDT, CDR2 YNNKEL (reference sequence). The CDR3 is 15 residues long. V lost 4 bases to trimming and J lost 6 bases, with 17 bases between them. CDR3 sequence: CASSPGERFGDTQYF. For the CDR3, the DNA is TGTGCCAGCAGCCCCGGAGAACGCTTTGGGGATACGCAGTATTTT.

CDR3 DNA: TGTGCCAGCAGAACCGGGACTAGCGGTTACTACGAGCAGTACTTC. Residues: CASRTGTSGYYEQYF. The V call is TRBV6-2 or TRBV6-3, the J call TRBJ2-7; TRBD2 matches at 11 bases. Losses at the gene ends were 6 bases for V and 3 bases for J; bases not matched to a gene: 7. Per the germline V gene, CDR1 is MNHEY and CDR2 is SVGEGT. The CDR3 spans 15 residues.

The V call is TRBV4-3, the J call TRBJ1-2, with no clear D. The germline CDR1 and CDR2 sequences are LGHNA and YSLEER. Trimming removed 0 bases from V and 4 bases from J, with 12 bases in between. This CDR3 comprises 15 residues. CDR3 protein: CASSQDLSMTYGYTF. CDR3 sequence (DNA): TGCGCCAGCAGCCAAGATTTAAGCATGACCTATGGCTACACCTTC.